Listed here are 10 T cell receptor beta chains from one sample, sequenced in a study of patients and donors after allogeneic stem cell transplantation. TCRdb re-called the RT-PCR reads through MiXCR, storing one row per CDR3 protein. The sample carries approximately 98,000 distinct CDR3 sequences, about a third recorded once. Sequencing was performed on blood, either unsorted or a sorted T cell fraction (not recorded which). The receptors here all came from a human donor who was either an allogeneic HSCT recipient or a stem cell or donor lymphocyte infusion donor (not recorded which). It is not recorded whose cells these are; they may come from a transplant donor.

V and J are TRBV7-9 and TRBJ2-1; D is ambiguous. The V gene lost 2 bases and the J gene lost 4 bases, with 15 bases spanning the gap. CDR3 length: 16 amino acids. CDR1 and CDR2 (germline): SEHNR, FQNEAQ (reference sequence). The DNA for the CDR3 is TGTGCCAGCAGCTTAAGTTTGAGTCAGTATTACAATGAGCAGTTCTTC. Encoded protein: CASSLSLSQYYNEQFF. Full variable domain (outside the CDR3, taken from reference TRBV7-9 and TRBJ2-1): DTGVSQNPRHKITKRGQNVTFRCDPISEHNRLYWYRQTLGQGPEFLTYFQNEAQLEKSRLLSDRFSAERPKGSFSTLEIQRTEQGDSAMYLCASSLSLSQYYNEQFFGPGTRLTVL.

This clonotype was observed a few times. The V and J genes are TRBV15 and TRBJ1-1; D might be TRBD1 (5 bases). Germline V gives CDR1 LNHNV, CDR2 YYDKDF (reference sequence). CDR3 length equals 17 residues. Deletions cut 0 bases from V and 2 bases from J, with 16 bases between. The CDR3 DNA reads TGTGCCACCAGCAGAGATGGCATCAGTTGGACAAACACTGAAGCTTTCTTT. It is translated as CATSRDGISWTNTEAFF.

V usage is TRBV11-2 and J usage is TRBJ1-4, with a possible D match to TRBD1 (6 bases). Trimming cost V 1 base and J 4 bases, with 10 bases left between them. There are 15 residues in the CDR3. Germline CDR1 is SGHAT and CDR2 is FQNNGV. CDR3 sequence reads: CASSLVGGRNEKLFF. CDR3 nucleotides: TGTGCCAGCAGCTTAGTCGGGGGCCGTAATGAAAAACTGTTTTTT.

This chain links TRBV5-1 with TRBJ2-1, with TRBD2 identical over 11 bases. In germline, CDR1 is SGHRS, CDR2 YFSETQ. Unmatched junction bases numbered 8, after V lost 4 bases and J lost 8 bases. CDR3 length: 15 amino acids. The CDR3 region is CASSRRTSGFHEQFF. As DNA, the CDR3 is TGCGCCAGCAGCCGAAGGACTAGCGGGTTCCATGAGCAGTTCTTC. The whole variable domain, filled in from reference TRBV5-1 and TRBJ2-1, reads KAGVTQTPRYLIKTRGQQVTLSCSPISGHRSVSWYQQTPGQGLQFLFEYFSETQRNKGNFPGRFSGRQFSNSRSEMNVSTLELGDSALYLCASSRRTSGFHEQFFGPGTRLTVL.

This CDR3 is CASSTTGQLPGGAFF. CDR3 DNA: TGTGCCAGCAGCACGACGGGACAACTCCCAGGGGGAGCTTTCTTT. V is TRBV6-6 and J is TRBJ1-1; TRBD1 matches 7 bases. Germline assignment: CDR1 MNHNY and CDR2 SVGAGI (reference sequence). This CDR3 comprises 15 residues. Trimming cost V 6 bases and J 10 bases; bases outside gene matches: 17.

This clonotype was seen a handful of times. The chain joins TRBV4-3 to TRBJ1-1, with TRBD1 as a possible D gene (6 bases). This CDR3 has 14 residues. The germline V gene encodes CDR1 LGHNA and CDR2 YSLEER. V dropped 1 base and J dropped 3 bases, with 9 bases sitting between them. The CDR3 loop is CASSQAQGYTEAFF. The CDR3 region has the DNA TGCGCCAGCAGCCAAGCACAGGGATACACTGAAGCTTTCTTT.

The rearrangement links TRBV12-3 or TRBV12-4 to TRBJ2-4; D remains ambiguous. The CDR3 loop spans 11 amino acids. Between the trimmed V and J ends, which lost 7 bases and 6 bases, there was a span of 7 bases. CDR3 sequence (DNA): TGTGCCAGCACCCCGGGAAACATTCAGTACTTC. This translates into CASTPGNIQYF.

The rearrangement joins TRBV20-1 to TRBJ2-3; 8 nucleotides agree with TRBD2. Germline trimming cut 3 bases from V and 5 bases from J; bases unmatched to any gene: 7. Germline lookup yields CDR1 DFQATT and CDR2 SNEGSKA (reference sequence). This CDR3 has 14 residues. CDR3 protein: CSASQAGEGDTQYF. The CDR3 nucleotides are TGCAGTGCTAGCCAAGCGGGAGAGGGAGATACGCAGTATTTT.

The chain joins TRBV6-1 to TRBJ1-5; no firm D call. Germline lookup yields CDR1 MNHNS and CDR2 SASEGT. V dropped 7 bases and J dropped 2 bases, with 9 bases sitting between them. The CDR3 is 13 residues long. CDR3 in DNA: TGTGCCAGCAAAGGAACGGGCAATCAGCCCCAGCATTTT. It is translated as CASKGTGNQPQHF.

This clonotype was seen a few times. The chain has TRBV15 and TRBJ2-3; D possibly matches TRBD1 or TRBD2 (5 bases each). Deletions cut 0 bases from V and 4 bases from J, with 14 bases between. Germline CDR1 LNHNV, CDR2 YYDKDF (reference sequence). CDR3 length equals 16 residues. CDR3: CATSRDLGAFADTQYF. The CDR3 DNA sequence: TGTGCCACCAGCAGAGACCTCGGGGCTTTCGCAGATACGCAGTATTTT.